This T cell receptor beta chain appears in the sequencing data of a study of T cells after yellow fever vaccination. TCRdb reprocessed the 5' RACE reads via MiXCR and lists one record per CDR3 protein. The sample shows some 200,000 distinct CDR3 sequences, 2.5% to 3.5% of them seen only once. This clonotype was obtained from a man between 18 and 29 years old who received the YFV17D yellow fever vaccine. Sequencing used CD4+ T cells sorted from PBMCs, obtained 10 days after the yellow fever booster vaccination.

This chain's CDR3 is CASSLGSENSPLHF. The CDR3 DNA is TGCGCCAGCAGCTTGGGGTCCGAGAATTCACCCCTCCACTTT. The V call is TRBV5-1, the J call TRBJ1-6; D remains unclear. The CDR3 length is 14 residues. The V end was cut by 0 bases, the J end by 7 bases, with 8 bases between. The germline CDR1 and CDR2 sequences are SGHRS and YFSETQ.